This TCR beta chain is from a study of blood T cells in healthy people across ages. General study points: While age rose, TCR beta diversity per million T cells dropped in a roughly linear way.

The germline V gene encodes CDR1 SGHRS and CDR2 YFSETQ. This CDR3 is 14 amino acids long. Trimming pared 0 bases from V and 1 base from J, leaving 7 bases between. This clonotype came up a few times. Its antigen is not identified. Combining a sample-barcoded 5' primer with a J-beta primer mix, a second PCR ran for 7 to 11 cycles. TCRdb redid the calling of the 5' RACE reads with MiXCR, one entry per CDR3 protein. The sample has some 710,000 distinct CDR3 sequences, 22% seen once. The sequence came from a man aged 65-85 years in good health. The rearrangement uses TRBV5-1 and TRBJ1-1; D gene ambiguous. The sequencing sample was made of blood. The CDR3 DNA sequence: TGCGCCAGCAGCTTGGCTTTTGGGAACACTGAAGCTTTCTTT. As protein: CASSLAFGNTEAFF.